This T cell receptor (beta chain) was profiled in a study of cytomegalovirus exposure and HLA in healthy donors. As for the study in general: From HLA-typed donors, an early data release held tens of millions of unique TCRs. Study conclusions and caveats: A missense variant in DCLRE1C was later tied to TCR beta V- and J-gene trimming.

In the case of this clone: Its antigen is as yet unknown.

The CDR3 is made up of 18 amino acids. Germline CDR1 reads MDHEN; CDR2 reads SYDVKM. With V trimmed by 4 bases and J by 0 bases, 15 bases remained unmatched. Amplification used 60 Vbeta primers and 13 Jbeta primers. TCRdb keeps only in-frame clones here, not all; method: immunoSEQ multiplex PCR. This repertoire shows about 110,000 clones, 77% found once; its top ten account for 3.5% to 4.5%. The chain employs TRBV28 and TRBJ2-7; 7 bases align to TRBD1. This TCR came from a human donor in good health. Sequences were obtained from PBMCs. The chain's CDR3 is CASSSSFTPGTASYEQYF. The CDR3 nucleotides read TGTGCCAGCAGTTCGTCCTTTACCCCCGGGACAGCCTCCTACGAGCAGTACTTC.